The 19 T cell receptor beta chains presented below share a single source sample, sequenced in a study of CD8+ T cells in alopecia areata. Extracted from the samples, RNA was reverse transcribed into cDNA to serve as the sequencing template. The protocol was immunoSEQ multiplex PCR, while the TCRdb copy is restricted to in-frame clones and leaves out a portion. Of some 31,000 clones in the sample, over 65% were seen once. The specimen was NKG2D-low CD8+ T cells sorted from blood. Receptors were obtained from a human donor with alopecia areata.

V and J are TRBV19 and TRBJ2-3; no definite D call. CDR3 length: 15 amino acids. Germline V gene sequence: CDR1 LNHDA, CDR2 SQIVND (reference sequence). V lost 2 bases to trimming and J lost 2 bases, with 11 bases between them. CDR3 sequence (DNA): TGTGCCAGTAGTATAATTGGGGTTACCACAGATACGCAGTATTTT. Amino acid sequence: CASSIIGVTTDTQYF.

The chain employs TRBV5-4 and TRBJ2-6; D unresolved. Trimming left V 4 bases short and J 0 bases short, with 8 bases between. The germline V gene has CDR1 SGHNT and CDR2 YYREEE (reference sequence). This CDR3 comprises 15 residues. The DNA for the CDR3 is TGTGCCAGCAGCGAACAGTACTCTGGGGCCAACGTCCTGACTTTC. Encoded protein: CASSEQYSGANVLTF. The variable domain in full, completed from reference TRBV5-4 and TRBJ2-6, reads ETGVTQSPTHLIKTRGQQVTLRCSSQSGHNTVSWYQQALGQGPQFIFQYYREEENGRGNFPPRFSGLQFPNYSSELNVNALELDDSALYLCASSEQYSGANVLTFGAGSRLTVL.

The genes are TRBV4-2 and TRBJ2-1; the match to TRBD2 covers 13 bases. Trimming removed 0 bases from V and 3 bases from J; junction bases left unmatched: 5. The CDR3 runs to 18 residues. Germline-derived CDR1 and CDR2 are LGHNA and YNFKEQ. The CDR3 DNA is TGTGCCAGCAGCCAAGATGGGACTAGCGGGACAGACTACAATGAGCAGTTCTTC. This codes for CASSQDGTSGTDYNEQFF.

This chain joins TRBV29-1 and TRBJ1-2, with a tentative D call TRBD1 (6 bases). V lost 5 bases to trimming and J lost 8 bases, with 18 bases between them. Per the germline V gene, CDR1 is SQVTM and CDR2 is ANQGSEA. CDR3 size: 13 residues. CDR3 sequence (DNA): TGCAGCGTTCTCGGGACAATTGCTTCCGGCTACACCTTC. Translation gives CSVLGTIASGYTF. The full variable domain, its missing parts supplied by reference TRBV29-1 and TRBJ1-2, is SAVISQKPSRDICQRGTSLTIQCQVDSQVTMMFWYRQQPGQSLTLIATANQGSEATYESGFVIDKFPISRPNLTFSTLTVSNMSPEDSSIYLCSVLGTIASGYTFGSGTRLTVV.

This chain joins TRBV6-5 and TRBJ2-3; the match to TRBD1 covers 9 bases. Germline values: CDR1 MNHEY, CDR2 SVGAGI. The length of the CDR3 is 15 residues. Trimming cost V 0 bases and J 4 bases; bases outside gene matches: 2. CDR3 sequence reads: CASSYSTGGADTQYF. The CDR3 bases are TGTGCCAGCAGTTACTCAACAGGGGGCGCAGATACGCAGTATTTT.

The gene calls are TRBV29-1 and TRBJ2-2; D tentatively fits TRBD1 or TRBD2 (5 bases each). With 3 bases removed from V and 1 base from J, the gap between germline ends came to 6 bases. In germline, CDR1 is SQVTM, CDR2 ANQGSEA. The CDR3 consists of 13 residues. This CDR3 reads CSVEGENTGELFF. Here the CDR3 DNA reads TGCAGCGTTGAGGGGGAGAACACCGGGGAGCTGTTTTTT.

This clone occurred a few times. The chain links TRBV6-4 to TRBJ1-2, with 8 bases that match TRBD1. The germline CDR1 and CDR2 sequences are MRHNA and SNTAGT. Trimming cost V 9 bases and J 6 bases; bases outside gene matches: 9. The CDR3 spans 13 residues. CDR3 coding DNA: TGTGCCAGTTCGACAGGGGAGTCGGATGGCTACACCTTC. Translated, it gives CASSTGESDGYTF.

This chain joins TRBV29-1 and TRBJ2-1; D is ambiguous. The germline CDR1 and CDR2 sequences are SQVTM and ANQGSEA. The CDR3 is 11 residues long. Trimming took 1 base from V and 7 from J, leaving 5 bases between them. DNA for the CDR3: TGCAGCGTTGAAGCCCTGAATGAGCAGTTCTTC. Its protein product is CSVEALNEQFF.

V usage is TRBV7-9 and J usage is TRBJ2-5, with 9 bases fitting TRBD2. Germline V gives CDR1 SEHNR, CDR2 FQNEAQ (reference sequence). The CDR3 is 15 amino acids. Trimming took 6 bases from V and 2 from J; bases not matched to a gene: 7. This chain's CDR3 is CASRKAGGSQETQYF. CDR3 sequence (DNA): TGTGCCAGCAGAAAAGCGGGGGGAAGTCAAGAGACCCAGTACTTC.

This clone was seen only a few times. V usage is TRBV6-5 and J usage is TRBJ2-7; D is unclear. This CDR3 is 14 amino acids long. Trimming took off 7 bases at V and 5 bases at J, with 18 bases between the two ends. CDR1 is MNHEY, CDR2 SVGAGI, per germline. The CDR3 sequence: CASTHEDTSHEQYF. DNA for the CDR3: TGTGCCAGCACCCACGAGGATACTTCCCACGAGCAGTACTTC.

This chain joins TRBV6-5 and TRBJ2-5; D gene uncertain. Germline-derived CDR1 and CDR2 are MNHEY and SVGAGI. Trimming shortened V by 6 bases and J by 2 bases, and 4 bases separated the two germline ends. This CDR3 has 11 residues. The CDR3 loop is CASRSQETQYF. DNA of the CDR3: TGTGCCAGCAGGTCTCAAGAGACCCAGTACTTC.

The V call is TRBV28, the J call TRBJ1-4; D is unclear. Germline CDR1 MDHEN, CDR2 SYDVKM. The CDR3 contains 16 residues. The ends were cut back, 3 bases at V and 3 bases at J, with 14 bases in the middle. The CDR3 DNA is TGTGCCAGCAGTTTCTACCTAGGACCCTCTAATGAAAAACTGTTTTTT. Translating it yields CASSFYLGPSNEKLFF.

V usage is TRBV2 and J usage is TRBJ2-7, with TRBD2 matching 15 bases. In germline, CDR1 is SNHLY, CDR2 FYNNEI. J gave up 0 bases and V 6 bases, and 12 bases lay outside the gene matches. The CDR3 covers 19 residues. The CDR3 bases are TGTGCCAGCAGCGACCATGGACTAGCGGGAGGGAGGAGCTCCTACGAGCAGTACTTC. It yields the protein CASSDHGLAGGRSSYEQYF.

This clone was seen just once. The chain uses TRBV5-1 and TRBJ2-1, with TRBD2 matching 8 bases. Germline assignment: CDR1 SGHRS and CDR2 YFSETQ. The CDR3 sequence is 14 residues long. After removal of 4 bases from V and 6 bases from J, the junction contained 6 bases not matched to a gene. The CDR3 region has the DNA TGCGCCAGCAGCCTAACGGGGGGGTCCAATGAGCAGTTCTTC. Residues: CASSLTGGSNEQFF.

The J gene is TRBJ2-5, the V gene TRBV7-8, with D uncertain. The germline gives CDR1 SGHVS, CDR2 FQNEAQ. Trimming removed 2 bases from V and 10 bases from J, with 14 bases in between. The length of the CDR3 is 13 residues. The CDR3 region is CASSLIAGQDQYF. The DNA of the CDR3 is TGTGCCAGCAGCTTAATTGCAGGTCAAGACCAGTACTTC.

V gene TRBV7-2 combines with J gene TRBJ2-7, with 9 bases that match TRBD1. Losses at the gene ends were 3 bases for V and 0 bases for J; bases not matched to a gene: 6. The germline CDR1 and CDR2 sequences are SGHTA and FQGNSA. The CDR3 loop spans 16 amino acids. CDR3 in amino acids: CASSFLGTGSSYEQYF. Written as DNA, the CDR3 is TGTGCCAGCAGCTTCCTCGGGACAGGGTCCTCCTACGAGCAGTACTTC.

The chain uses TRBV29-1 and TRBJ1-1, with D possibly matching TRBD1 (6 bases). Trimming cost V 1 base and J 1 base, with 7 bases left between them. Per the germline V gene, CDR1 is SQVTM and CDR2 is ANQGSEA. The CDR3 covers 13 residues. The CDR3 is CSVEVGGNTEAFF. DNA of the CDR3: TGCAGCGTTGAAGTAGGGGGGAACACTGAAGCTTTCTTT.

This clone was counted once. V and J are TRBV29-1 and TRBJ2-1, with unresolved D. V was shortened by 3 bases and J by 0 bases, with 15 bases between the two germline ends. CDR3 size: 16 residues. Per the germline V gene, CDR1 is SQVTM and CDR2 is ANQGSEA. The CDR3 coding sequence is TGCAGCGTTGAGTTTTTCGGGTACGACTCCTACAATGAGCAGTTCTTC. This codes for CSVEFFGYDSYNEQFF.

The rearrangement joins TRBV28 to TRBJ1-5; possibly TRBD1 for D (5 bases). CDR3 length equals 14 residues. The V gene lost 5 bases and the J gene lost 2 bases, with 10 bases spanning the gap. The germline gives CDR1 MDHEN, CDR2 SYDVKM. CDR3 DNA sequence: TGTGCCAGCAGTAGGGACGGCGGCAATCAGCCCCAGCATTTT. It specifies CASSRDGGNQPQHF.